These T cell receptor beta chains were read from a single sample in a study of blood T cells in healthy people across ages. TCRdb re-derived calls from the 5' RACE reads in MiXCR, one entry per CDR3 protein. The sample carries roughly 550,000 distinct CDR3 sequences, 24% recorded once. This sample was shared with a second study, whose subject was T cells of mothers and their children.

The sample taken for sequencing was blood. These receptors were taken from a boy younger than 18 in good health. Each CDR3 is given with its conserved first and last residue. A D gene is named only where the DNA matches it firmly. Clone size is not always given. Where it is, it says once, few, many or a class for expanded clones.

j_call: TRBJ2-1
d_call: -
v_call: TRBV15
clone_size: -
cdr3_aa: CATSRDGGAGVTYNEPFF
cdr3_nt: TGTGCCACCAGCAGAGATGGGGGGGCGGGTGTCACCTACAATGAGCCGTTCTTC

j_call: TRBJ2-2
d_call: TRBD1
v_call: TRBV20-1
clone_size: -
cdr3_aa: CSARAATGDRTGELFF
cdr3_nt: TGCAGTGCTAGAGCCGCGACAGGGGATCGCACCGGGGAGCTGTTTTTT

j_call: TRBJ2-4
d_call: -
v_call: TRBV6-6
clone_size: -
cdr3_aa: CASSSISSPLAKNIQYF
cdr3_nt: TGTGCCAGCAGTTCCATCTCCTCACCCCTAGCCAAAAACATTCAGTACTTC

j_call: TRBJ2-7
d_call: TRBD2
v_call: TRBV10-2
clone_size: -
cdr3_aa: CASSYSGRGVEQYF
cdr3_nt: TGCGCCAGCAGTTATAGCGGGAGAGGCGTCGAGCAGTACTTC

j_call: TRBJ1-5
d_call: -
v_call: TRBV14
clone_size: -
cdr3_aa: CARADVPQHF
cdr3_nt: TGTGCTCGGGCCGACGTTCCCCAGCATTTT

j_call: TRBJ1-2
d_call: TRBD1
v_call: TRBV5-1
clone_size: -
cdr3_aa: CASSLGDRGRNYGYTF
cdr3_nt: TGCGCCAGCAGCTTGGGGGACAGGGGCCGGAACTATGGCTACACCTTC

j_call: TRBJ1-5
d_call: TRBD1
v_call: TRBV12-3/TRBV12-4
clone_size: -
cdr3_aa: CASSSGQDFGPQHF
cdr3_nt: TGTGCCAGCAGTTCCGGACAGGACTTCGGGCCCCAGCATTTT

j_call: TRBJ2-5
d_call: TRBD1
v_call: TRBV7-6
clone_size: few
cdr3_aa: CASSGFGTGPQETQYF
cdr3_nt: TGTGCCAGCAGCGGATTCGGGACAGGCCCCCAAGAGACCCAGTACTTC

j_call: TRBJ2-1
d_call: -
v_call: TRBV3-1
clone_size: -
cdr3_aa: CASSQDIQGRYNEQFF
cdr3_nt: TGTGCCAGCAGCCAAGATATCCAGGGCAGGTACAATGAGCAGTTCTTC

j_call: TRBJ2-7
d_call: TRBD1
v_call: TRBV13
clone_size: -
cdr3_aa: CASSRTGTGAYEQYF
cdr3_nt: TGTGCCAGCAGCCGAACCGGGACAGGGGCCTACGAGCAGTACTTC

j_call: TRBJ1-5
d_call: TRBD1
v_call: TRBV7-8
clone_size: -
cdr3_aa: CASSSRPGGDISNQPQHF
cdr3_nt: TGTGCCAGCAGCTCCCGGCCAGGGGGTGATATTAGCAATCAGCCCCAGCATTTT

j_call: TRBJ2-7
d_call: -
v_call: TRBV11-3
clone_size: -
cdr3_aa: CASSLRSGETYEQYF
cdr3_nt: TGTGCCAGCAGCTTAAGGTCAGGGGAGACCTACGAGCAGTACTTC

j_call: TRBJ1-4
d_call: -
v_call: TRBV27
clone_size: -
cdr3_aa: CASKTTNEKLFF
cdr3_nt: TGTGCCAGCAAGACAACTAATGAAAAACTGTTTTTT

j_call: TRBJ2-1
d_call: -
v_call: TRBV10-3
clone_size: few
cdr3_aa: CAISGTYNEQFF
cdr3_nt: TGTGCCATCAGTGGGACCTACAATGAGCAGTTCTTC

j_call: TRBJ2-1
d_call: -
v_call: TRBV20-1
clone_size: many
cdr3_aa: CSARGKGDTEQFF
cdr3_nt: TGCAGTGCTAGAGGGAAGGGTGACACTGAGCAGTTCTTC

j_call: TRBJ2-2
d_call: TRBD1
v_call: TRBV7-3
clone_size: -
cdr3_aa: CASSLVQGAPGELFF
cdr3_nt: TGTGCCAGCAGCTTGGTCCAGGGGGCGCCCGGGGAGCTGTTTTTT

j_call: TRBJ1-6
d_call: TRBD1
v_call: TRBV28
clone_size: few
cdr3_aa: CASRGQSSPLHF
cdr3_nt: TGTGCCAGCAGGGGACAGAGCTCACCCCTCCACTTT

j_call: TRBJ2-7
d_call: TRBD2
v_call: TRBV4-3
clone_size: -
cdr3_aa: CASSQVSGLAGVYEQYF
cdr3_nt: TGCGCCAGCAGCCAAGTTTCCGGACTAGCGGGAGTCTACGAGCAGTACTTC

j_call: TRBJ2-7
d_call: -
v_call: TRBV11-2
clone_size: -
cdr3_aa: CASSLELVYEQYF
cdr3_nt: TGTGCCAGCAGCTTAGAACTGGTCTACGAGCAGTACTTC

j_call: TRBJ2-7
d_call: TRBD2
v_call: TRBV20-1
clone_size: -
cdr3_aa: CSGTPLAGSYEQYF
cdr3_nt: TGCAGTGGTACCCCACTAGCGGGGTCCTACGAGCAGTACTTC

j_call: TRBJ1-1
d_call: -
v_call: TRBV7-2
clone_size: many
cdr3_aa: CASSLVTEAFF
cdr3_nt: TGTGCCAGCAGCTTAGTCACTGAAGCTTTCTTT

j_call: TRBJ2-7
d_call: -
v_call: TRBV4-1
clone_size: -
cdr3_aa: CASSQVGRAYEQYF
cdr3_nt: TGCGCCAGCAGCCAAGTAGGCAGGGCCTACGAGCAGTACTTC

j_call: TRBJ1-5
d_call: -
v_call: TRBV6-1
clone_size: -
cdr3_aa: CASSPSIRRSPNQPQHF
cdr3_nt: TGTGCCAGCAGCCCAAGCATCCGGAGGAGTCCAAATCAGCCCCAGCATTTT

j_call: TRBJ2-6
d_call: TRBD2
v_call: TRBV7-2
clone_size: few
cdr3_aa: CASSSNRLAGRSGANVLTF
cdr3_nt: TGTGCCAGCAGCTCAAATCGACTAGCGGGGCGCTCTGGGGCCAACGTCCTGACTTTC

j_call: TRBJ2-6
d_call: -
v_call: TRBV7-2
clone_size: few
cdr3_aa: CASSPRTGANVLTF
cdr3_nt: TGTGCCAGCAGCCCCCGCACTGGGGCCAACGTCCTGACTTTC

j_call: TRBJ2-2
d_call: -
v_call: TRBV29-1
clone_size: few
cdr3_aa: CSVVSGDTGELFF
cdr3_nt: TGCAGCGTTGTATCCGGAGACACCGGGGAGCTGTTTTTT

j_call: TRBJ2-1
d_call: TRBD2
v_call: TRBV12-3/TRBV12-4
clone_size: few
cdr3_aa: CASSREWAASGTSYNEQFF
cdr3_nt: TGTGCCAGCAGTCGAGAGTGGGCGGCTAGCGGGACTTCCTACAATGAGCAGTTCTTC

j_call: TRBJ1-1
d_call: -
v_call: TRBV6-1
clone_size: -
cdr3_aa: CASSDARVFEAFF
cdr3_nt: TGTGCCAGCAGTGACGCCAGGGTATTTGAAGCTTTCTTT

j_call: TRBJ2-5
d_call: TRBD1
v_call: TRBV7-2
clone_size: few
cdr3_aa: CASSRHRGQETQYF
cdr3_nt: TGTGCCAGCAGCAGACACAGGGGGCAAGAGACCCAGTACTTC

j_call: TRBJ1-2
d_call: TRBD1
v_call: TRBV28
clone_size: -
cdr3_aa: CASLNRGWFKLENGYTF
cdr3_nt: TGTGCCAGCTTGAACAGGGGATGGTTTAAGCTCGAAAATGGCTACACCTTC

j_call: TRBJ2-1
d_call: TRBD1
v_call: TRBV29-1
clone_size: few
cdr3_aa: CSLFSGTGEQFF
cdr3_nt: TGCAGCCTATTTTCCGGGACAGGGGAGCAGTTCTTC

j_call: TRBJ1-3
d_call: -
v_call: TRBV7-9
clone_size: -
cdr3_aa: CASSLVDSGYTIYF
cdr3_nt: TGTGCCAGCAGCTTAGTGGACAGTGGGTACACCATATATTTT

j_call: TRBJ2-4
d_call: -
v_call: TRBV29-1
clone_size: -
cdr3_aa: CSVETPRGGRRVKNIQYF
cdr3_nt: TGCAGCGTTGAAACACCTCGTGGAGGGAGGAGGGTCAAAAACATTCAGTACTTC

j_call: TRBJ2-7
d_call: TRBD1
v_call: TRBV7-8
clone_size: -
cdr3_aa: CASSVGQGLYEQYF
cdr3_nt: TGTGCCAGCAGCGTGGGACAGGGGCTTTACGAGCAGTACTTC

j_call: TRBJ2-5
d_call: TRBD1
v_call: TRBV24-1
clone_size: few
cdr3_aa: CATAGTAETQYF
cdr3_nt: TGTGCCACCGCAGGGACAGCCGAGACCCAGTACTTC

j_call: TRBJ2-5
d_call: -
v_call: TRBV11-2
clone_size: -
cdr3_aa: CASSLVLGMEAQYF
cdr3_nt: TGTGCCAGCAGCTTAGTCCTAGGCATGGAGGCCCAGTACTTC

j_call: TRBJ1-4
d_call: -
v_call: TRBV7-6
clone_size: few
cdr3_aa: CASSHRGGTDEKLFF
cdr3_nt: TGTGCCAGCAGCCACCGCGGCGGAACGGATGAAAAACTGTTTTTT

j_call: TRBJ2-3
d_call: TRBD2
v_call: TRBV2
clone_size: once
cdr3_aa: CASSDDSGRKTDTQYF
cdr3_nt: TGTGCCAGCAGTGACGATAGCGGGAGGAAAACAGATACGCAGTATTTT

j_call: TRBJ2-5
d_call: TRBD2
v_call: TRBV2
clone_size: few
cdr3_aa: CASMNRGGVQETQYF
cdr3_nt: TGTGCCAGCATGAACCGGGGGGGAGTACAAGAGACCCAGTACTTC

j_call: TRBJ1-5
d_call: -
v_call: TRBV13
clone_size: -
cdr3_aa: CASSSRLYGDNQPQHF
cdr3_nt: TGTGCCAGCAGCTCCCGGCTCTATGGGGACAATCAGCCCCAGCATTTT

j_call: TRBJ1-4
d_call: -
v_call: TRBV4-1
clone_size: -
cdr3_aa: CASSQVKTVPPLWGLFF
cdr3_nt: TGCGCCAGCAGCCAAGTCAAGACAGTTCCTCCTCTATGGGGGCTGTTTTTT

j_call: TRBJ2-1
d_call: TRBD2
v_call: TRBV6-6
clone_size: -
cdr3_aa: CASSSLAGVSYNEQFF
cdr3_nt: TGTGCCAGCAGTTCCCTAGCGGGGGTCTCCTACAATGAGCAGTTCTTC

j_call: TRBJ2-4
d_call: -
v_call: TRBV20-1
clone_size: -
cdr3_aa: CSASQDKGIKNIQYF
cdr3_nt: TGCAGTGCTAGTCAAGATAAGGGTATCAAAAACATTCAGTACTTC

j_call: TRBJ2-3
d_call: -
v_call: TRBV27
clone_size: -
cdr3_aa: CASTGRSTDTQYF
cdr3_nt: TGTGCCAGCACGGGCAGAAGCACAGATACGCAGTATTTT

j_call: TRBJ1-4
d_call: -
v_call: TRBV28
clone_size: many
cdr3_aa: CASSAYSGATNEKLFF
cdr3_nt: TGTGCCAGCAGTGCTTACTCAGGGGCGACTAATGAAAAACTGTTTTTT

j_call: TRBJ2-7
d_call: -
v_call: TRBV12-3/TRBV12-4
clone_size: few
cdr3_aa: CASSLGPVGEQYF
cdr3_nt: TGTGCCAGCAGTTTAGGCCCGGTCGGCGAGCAGTACTTC

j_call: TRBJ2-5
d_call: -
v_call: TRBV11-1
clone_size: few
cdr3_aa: CASSLRPGETQYF
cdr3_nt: TGTGCCAGCAGCTTGAGGCCTGGGGAGACCCAGTACTTC

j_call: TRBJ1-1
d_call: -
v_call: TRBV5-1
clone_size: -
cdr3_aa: CASSSWRGRGTNTEAFF
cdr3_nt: TGCGCCAGCAGCTCCTGGAGGGGTAGGGGAACGAACACTGAAGCTTTCTTT

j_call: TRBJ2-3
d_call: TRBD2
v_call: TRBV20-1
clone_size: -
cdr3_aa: CSARTSGGRRGTDTQYF
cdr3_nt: TGCAGTGCTAGGACTAGCGGGGGGCGCCGCGGCACAGATACGCAGTATTTT

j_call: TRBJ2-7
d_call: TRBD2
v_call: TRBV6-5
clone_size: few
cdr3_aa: CASSLGFKAGGYEQYF
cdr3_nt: TGTGCCAGCAGTTTGGGATTTAAAGCGGGGGGCTACGAGCAGTACTTC

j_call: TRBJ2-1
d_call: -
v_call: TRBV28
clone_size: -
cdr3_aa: CASGDYNSLPSYNEQFF
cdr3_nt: TGTGCCAGCGGAGATTATAACTCGTTACCCTCCTACAATGAGCAGTTCTTC

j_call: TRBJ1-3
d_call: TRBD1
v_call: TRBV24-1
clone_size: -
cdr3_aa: CATSDPSTGAGNAIYF
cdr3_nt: TGTGCCACCAGTGATCCTTCGACAGGGGCCGGAAACGCCATATATTTT

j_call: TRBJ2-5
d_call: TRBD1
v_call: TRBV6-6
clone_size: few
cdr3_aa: CASSFSIGQEETQYF
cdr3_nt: TGTGCCAGCAGTTTCTCAATCGGACAGGAAGAGACCCAGTACTTC

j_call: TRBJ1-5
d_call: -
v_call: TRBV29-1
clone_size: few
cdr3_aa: CSALTAGVGDQPQHF
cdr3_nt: TGCAGCGCCCTCACGGCAGGGGTCGGGGATCAGCCCCAGCATTTT

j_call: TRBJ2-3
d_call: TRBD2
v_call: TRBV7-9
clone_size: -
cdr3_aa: CASSSASGLLVADTQYF
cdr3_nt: TGTGCCAGCAGCTCCGCTAGCGGATTGCTGGTTGCAGATACGCAGTATTTT

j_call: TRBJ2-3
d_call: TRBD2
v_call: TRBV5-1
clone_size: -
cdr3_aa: CASSIGGGAADTQYF
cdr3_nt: TGCGCCAGCAGCATCGGCGGGGGGGCAGCAGATACGCAGTATTTT